The rows below give T cell receptor beta chains drawn from one sample of a study of blood T cell repertoires in COVID-19. Generated by immunoSEQ multiplex PCR, the TCRdb table keeps only in-frame clones and is missing some. The data contain 20,000 to 25,000 clones, approximately 83% of them singletons. The sample consisted of peripheral blood. The origin of the receptors is a man in his 70s with acute or convalescent COVID-19. Each CDR3 is given with its conserved first and last residue. The D gene is left open where the match is weak. A row's size may be missing; if present it is once, few, many or a size class.

TRBD1 TRBJ2-2 TRBV7-2 NA TGTGCCAGCAGCTTAAGGGCAGGGGGCGCGGGATACACCGGGGAGCTGTTTTTT CASSLRAGGAGYTGELFF
NA TRBJ2-1 TRBV3-1/TRBV3-2 NA TGTGCCAGCAGCCATAATGGCCAGAACAATGAGCAGTTCTTC CASSHNGQNNEQFF
TRBD1 TRBJ1-2 TRBV6-6 NA TGTGCCAGCAGCAACACAGGGGGCGCATCTGGCTACACCTTC CASSNTGGASGYTF
TRBD1 TRBJ1-3 TRBV18 once TGTGCCAGCTCACCAGACAGGGCGTATGGAAACACCATATATTTT CASSPDRAYGNTIYF
TRBD2 TRBJ2-4 TRBV6-5 NA TGTGCCAGCAGCCGCCCCCCCCGGGAGGACATTCAGTACTTC CASSRPPREDIQYF
NA TRBJ1-2 TRBV19 NA TGTGCCAGTAGTATACCTACAGCCGCTAACTATGGCTACACCTTC CASSIPTAANYGYTF
TRBD2 TRBJ2-7 TRBV5-5 NA TGTGCCAGCAGCTTGTCACTAGCGGGAACTTACGAGCAGTACTTC CASSLSLAGTYEQYF
NA TRBJ1-4 TRBV30 NA TGTGCCTGGAGTGCCCAGGAGGGAGAAAAACTGTTTTTT CAWSAQEGEKLFF
TRBD1 TRBJ2-5 TRBV7-2 NA TGTGCCAGCAGCTCTCGCCCGGACAGGGGGCGAGAGACCCAGTACTTC CASSSRPDRGRETQYF
NA TRBJ1-1 TRBV7-9 NA TGTGCCAGCAGCTTAGAAGGGGGGAACACTGAAGCTTTCTTT CASSLEGGNTEAFF
NA TRBJ1-2 TRBV28 NA TGTGCCAGCAGCCTAGATGGGAGACTTAACTATGGCTACACCTTC CASSLDGRLNYGYTF
TRBD1 TRBJ2-5 TRBV18 NA TGTGCCAGCTCTAGGACAGGCGAAGAGACCCAGTACTTC CASSRTGEETQYF
TRBD1 TRBJ1-1 TRBV27 NA TGTGCCAGCAGTTTCGATGGGGGTTGGACAGGGTTCGGCACTGAAGCTTTCTTT CASSFDGGWTGFGTEAFF
NA TRBJ2-3 TRBV9 NA TGTGCCAGCAGCGTAGGCCAAAGGACAGTGAGCACAGATACGCAGTATTTT CASSVGQRTVSTDTQYF
NA TRBJ1-2 TRBV28 NA TGTGCCAGCAGTTCAGTAGGCTACACCTTC CASSSVGYTF
NA TRBJ1-1 TRBV19 NA TGTGCCAGTAGTGCGAATAGGGGCACTGAAGCTTTCTTT CASSANRGTEAFF
TRBD1 TRBJ2-1 TRBV28 NA TGTGCCAGCCGCAGGGGGCTGAGTTCCTACAATGAGCAGTTCTTC CASRRGLSSYNEQFF
NA TRBJ1-2 TRBV29-1 NA TGCAGCGGAGGACAGTGGACAGATGGCTACACCTTC CSGGQWTDGYTF
TRBD2 TRBJ2-2 TRBV6-5 NA TGTGCCAGCAACCGAGATGGGAGGGCCGGGGAGCTGTTTTTT CASNRDGRAGELFF